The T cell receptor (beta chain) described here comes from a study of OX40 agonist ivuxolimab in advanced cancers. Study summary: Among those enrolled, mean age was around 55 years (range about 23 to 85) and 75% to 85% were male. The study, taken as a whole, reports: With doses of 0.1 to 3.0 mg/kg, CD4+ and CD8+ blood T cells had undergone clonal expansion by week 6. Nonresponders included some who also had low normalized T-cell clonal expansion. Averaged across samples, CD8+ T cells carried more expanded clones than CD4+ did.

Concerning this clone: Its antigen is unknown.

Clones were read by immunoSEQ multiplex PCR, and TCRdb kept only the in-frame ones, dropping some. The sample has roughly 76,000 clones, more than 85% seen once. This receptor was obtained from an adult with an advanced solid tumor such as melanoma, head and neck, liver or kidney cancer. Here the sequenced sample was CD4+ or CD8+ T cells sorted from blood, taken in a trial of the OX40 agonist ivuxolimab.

Written as DNA, the CDR3 is TGTGCCAGCAGCCCCGGGACCAATGAGCAGTTCTTC. Its translation: CASSPGTNEQFF. V is TRBV9 and J is TRBJ2-1; D is perhaps TRBD1 or TRBD2 (5 bases each). V was clipped by 4 bases and J by 6 bases, with 8 bases between them. The CDR3 spans 12 residues. CDR1 SGDLS and CDR2 YYNGEE come from the germline V gene.